This T cell receptor (beta chain) was sequenced in a study of OX40 agonist ivuxolimab in advanced cancers. Study-level background: Ivuxolimab was a fully human IgG2 agonistic monoclonal antibody targeting the costimulatory receptor OX40 (CD134). Intravenous ivuxolimab was administered to patients every 2 weeks at six dose levels: 0.01, 0.1, 0.3, 1.5, 3 and 10 mg/kg. Of the roughly 52 patients in dose escalation, about 20 had hepatocellular carcinoma, about 15 had melanoma, 9 had renal cell carcinoma and 9 had head and neck cancer. In the dose-escalation cohort, 82.7% of patients were male, and the mean age was roughly 60 years, with a range of roughly 20 to 79. Prior anti-PD-1, anti-PD-L1 or anti-CTLA-4 therapy was permitted, and about 40% of dose-escalation patients had received checkpoint inhibitors. Partial responses were achieved by three dose-escalation patients, of whom one had hepatocellular carcinoma and two had cutaneous melanoma. The purpose of peripheral TCRbeta sequencing was to test whether ivuxolimab changed TCR sequence diversity and led to clonal T-cell expansion. The paper covers the monotherapy dose-escalation part of the phase I ivuxolimab trial, which included N of about 56 patients.

Patients with a history of autoimmune disease or receiving systemic immunosuppression were excluded from the trial. Peripheral blood for TCR sequencing was collected from all dose cohorts at baseline, on cycle 4 day 1, and on cycle 7 day 1. Samples were obtained from an open-label, multicenter, first-in-human phase I dose-escalation trial of ivuxolimab. Adults with locally advanced or metastatic melanoma, renal cell carcinoma, hepatocellular carcinoma or head and neck squamous cell carcinoma were enrolled in the trial. CD4+ and CD8+ T cells were sorted separately from peripheral blood before TCR sequencing. Genomic DNA was isolated from the sorted cells so that the TCRbeta CDR3 region could be sequenced. The immunoSEQ Assay was used to sequence the TCRbeta CDR3 regions. TCRdb stores this immuneACCESS table with in-frame sequences only. Part of the clones is absent; in the studies checked, under half of the shortfall reflects unresolved V genes, and no reason is known for the rest. Present in this sample are around 18,000 clones, 65% to 90% of which were seen just once. 13% of the sample is taken by the ten largest.

General conclusions and limits of the study: At doses of 0.1 to 3.0 mg/kg, clonal expansion of both CD4+ and CD8+ blood T cells was observed from baseline to week 6. Low levels of normalized T-cell clonal expansion were also shown by some nonresponding patients. Antigen specificity was not determined for the clonally expanded peripheral T cells. In the 0.1-3.0 mg/kg groups, partial responders had among the lowest normalized peripheral clonal expansion, particularly in CD8+ T cells. After ivuxolimab, CD8+ T cells had more expanded clones than CD4+ T cells on average.

For this clone: This receptor's antigen is unknown. The input lacks base qualities; no much larger clone sits a single base away.

The germline V gene provides CDR1 MNHNS and CDR2 SASEGT. V gives up 6 bases and J gives up 4 bases, and the segment between their germline ends measures 18 bases. The CDR3 contains 15 residues, cysteine and phenylalanine counted. The entry retains the CDR3 DNA only, 45 bases that are in frame from base 1. Recombination connected TRBV6-1 to TRBJ1-2; the D gene is unclear. The sample in question was CD4+ or CD8+ T cells sorted from blood, obtained in a trial of the OX40 agonist ivuxolimab. This receptor was obtained from an adult with an advanced solid tumor such as melanoma, head and neck, liver or kidney cancer. The nucleotide sequence reads TGTGCCAGCAGGAGAACCAGTAAGCTCGGCTATGGCTACACCTTC. Translated, it reads CASRRTSKLGYGYTF.